This T cell receptor (beta chain) was captured in a study of PD-L1 blockade in urothelial cancer (dated by TCRdb to 2016 to 2017). Describing the broader study: Therapy was started at some point between 2014 and 2016 for all patients, and atezolizumab 1,200 mg was administered intravenously every 3 weeks. About 90% of the 29 patients were identified as males with urothelial cancer of bladder origin, and a prior smoking history was reported by 18 of 29 patients. Patients had an ECOG performance status of 0 or 1 and had received between 0 and 3 prior chemotherapy regimens. Blood samples were analyzed at 3 weeks after treatment start (second dose) and at 6 weeks after treatment start. Blood samples gave a median of about 130,000 T cells and approximately 80,000 unique TCRs, with a median clonality of 0.080. An exploratory multi-omic analysis was conducted of the somatic, immune and clinical correlates of response to PD-L1 blockade with atezolizumab in urothelial cancer. TCR sequencing covered pretreatment tumor samples and matched, serially collected peripheral blood taken before and after atezolizumab treatment. Progression-free survival longer than 6 months counted as durable clinical benefit, and TCR features were additionally tested against both progression-free and overall survival. In the same patients, pretreatment tumors underwent whole exome sequencing and RNA sequencing in addition to TCR sequencing. Several patients achieved durable clinical benefit and some 21 did not. Pretreatment blood TCR-seq was available for about 27 patients, at least one posttreatment blood collection was obtained for 24 patients, and tumor TCR-seq was available for 24 patients.

Paper-wide results and their limitations: Improved progression-free and overall survival was associated with having pretreatment peripheral blood TCR clonality below the median. Patients with durable benefit showed greater expansion of tumor-associated TCR clones in peripheral blood 3 weeks after starting treatment (n ≈ 20, p = 0.022). Because the sample size was small (n ≈ 30) and many of the analyses were exploratory, the results are meant to be hypothesis-generating.

Synthetic TCR analog templates were spiked into each PCR to estimate absolute template abundance from read counts. The immunoSEQ assay was used to amplify TCRbeta CDR3 regions from genomic DNA with bias-controlled V and J gene primers. Rearranged TCRbeta segments were sequenced at approximately 20X coverage. As for the original processing: Clustering was used to correct sequencing errors, and CDR3s were annotated against IMGT so that V, D and J genes could be assigned. Downstream analyses used only productive TCRbeta rearrangements, leaving out any out-of-frame or stop-codon sequences. Clonality was computed as one minus Shannon entropy normalized by the log of the number of unique productive sequences. Fisher's exact test with Benjamini-Hochberg correction, at a threshold of adjusted p below 0.01, was used to find clones that differed between time points or between blood and tumor. The table was pulled from immuneACCESS by TCRdb, which kept in-frame rearrangements only. Such tables lose some clones; where checked, under half of the loss comes from unresolved V genes, and the rest has no known cause. The V and J calls and clone size are taken from that table; D and trimming were inferred from the DNA. The sample includes tens of thousands of clones, with around 89% observed a single time. Of the sample, under 2% is held by the ten largest clones.

In this sample, this clone turned up once. Its antigen is not yet known. Base qualities are missing; no much larger clone stands one base away. Counted from cysteine to phenylalanine, this CDR3 has 14 amino acids. Left in the record is the CDR3 DNA by itself, 42 bases read in frame from the first base. V is pared back by 1 base and J by 2 bases, with 7 bases lying between the germline termini. CDR1 and CDR2, per the germline V gene, are SGHNT and YENEEA. The time point tag for this specimen amounts to: pretreatment peripheral blood. The cohort comprised fewer than 35 patients with locally advanced or metastatic urothelial carcinoma treated at Memorial Sloan Kettering on a trial protocol. Peripheral blood mononuclear cells were collected pretreatment and during treatment, with between 1 and 8 total time points per patient. The Qiagen DNeasy Blood extraction kit was used to purify genomic DNA from total PBMCs and from tumor samples. PBMCs were collected pretreatment and during treatment and were isolated and stored as previously described.

Material: PBMCs, obtained around atezolizumab (anti-PD-L1) treatment. The rearranged chain carries TRBV11-3 and TRBJ2-3; matching of 5 bases hints at TRBD2 as the D gene. This receptor was taken from a man aged 55-75 years with urothelial cancer. The nucleotide sequence reads as follows: TGTGCCAGCAGCTTAGCACGGGACACAGATACGCAGTATTTT. Translated, it gives CASSLARDTDTQYF. Where the CDR3 stops, the reference TRBV11-3 and TRBJ2-3 genes take over; the full variable domain is EAGVVQSPRYKIIEKKQPVAFWCNPISGHNTLYWYLQNLGQGPELLIRYENEEAVDDSQLPKDRFSAERLKGVDSTLKIQPAELGDSAVYLCASSLARDTDTQYFGPGTRLTVL.